One and the same sample provided the 15 T cell receptor beta chains below, sequenced in a study of cytomegalovirus exposure and HLA in healthy donors. The PCR made use of 60 Vbeta and 13 Jbeta primers. Using immunoSEQ multiplex PCR, the repertoire was profiled, and TCRdb retains in-frame clones only, with some absent. The data hold some 140,000 clones, with about three quarters observed a single time. Input material: PBMCs. The source of these receptors is a woman between 35 and 50 years old in good health and CMV-seronegative.

This clone came up a few times. V is TRBV18 and J is TRBJ1-2; 7 nucleotides match TRBD1. Germline CDR1 reads KGHSH; CDR2 reads LQKENI. The CDR3 has 14 residues. Trimming took 4 bases from V and 3 from J; bases not matched to a gene: 5. CDR3 nucleotides: TGTGCCAGCTCACTTACAGGGGTCGACTATGGCTACACCTTC. Its protein product is CASSLTGVDYGYTF.

The chain couples TRBV28 to TRBJ2-2; 9 nucleotides align to TRBD1. This CDR3 is 14 amino acids long. V lost 3 bases to trimming and J lost 7 bases; unmatched junction nucleotides: 3. The germline gives CDR1 MDHEN, CDR2 SYDVKM. The CDR3 reads CASSLWDRVGELFF. CDR3 nucleotide sequence: TGTGCCAGCAGTTTGTGGGACAGGGTCGGGGAGCTGTTTTTT.

V is TRBV6-6 and J is TRBJ2-5; D is unclear. The germline V and J ends were trimmed by 2 bases and 5 bases, with 12 bases remaining between them. CDR3 length: 14 residues. Per germline, CDR1 MNHNY and CDR2 SVGAGI (reference sequence). CDR3 nucleotide sequence: TGTGCCAGCAGTTACAACCGAGAAGCGGAGACCCAGTACTTC. Translating gives CASSYNREAETQYF.

This clone was detected only a few times. The chain combines TRBV4-1 with TRBJ1-1; D is possibly TRBD1 (5 bases). V gave up 4 bases and J gave up 2 bases, with 14 bases separating them. The CDR3 consists of 15 residues. CDR1 and CDR2 (germline): MGHRA, YSYEKL. CDR3 sequence: CASSRGRQPNTEAFF. CDR3 nucleotide sequence: TGCGCCAGCAGCCGCGGCCGACAGCCCAACACTGAAGCTTTCTTT.

The genes are TRBV7-2 and TRBJ2-1, with D maybe TRBD2 (7 bases). The germline V gene has CDR1 SGHTA and CDR2 FQGNSA. V was clipped by 1 base and J by 3 bases, with 19 bases between them. The CDR3 length is 18 residues. Here the CDR3 DNA reads TGTGCCAGCAGCTTAGGGGTAACGACGCGGGGGCGCTACAATGAGCAGTTCTTC. It specifies CASSLGVTTRGRYNEQFF.

The chain uses TRBV11-2 and TRBJ1-2, with D tentatively TRBD1 (5 bases). This CDR3 is built from 15 residues. V was cut by 4 bases and J by 0 bases, with 12 bases left in between. Germline assignment: CDR1 SGHAT and CDR2 FQNNGV. The CDR3 sequence: CASSSDTGANYGYTF. The CDR3 bases are TGTGCCAGCAGCTCCGACACAGGAGCTAACTATGGCTACACCTTC.

The gene calls are TRBV19 and TRBJ1-1, with TRBD1 as a possible D gene (6 bases). With 5 bases removed from V and 5 bases from J, the gap between germline ends came to 24 bases. The germline gives CDR1 LNHDA, CDR2 SQIVND (reference sequence). This CDR3 is 17 amino acids long. CDR3 protein: CASSDRTVLLDKTEAFF. CDR3 in DNA: TGTGCCAGTAGTGACCGGACAGTGCTATTGGATAAGACTGAAGCTTTCTTT.

This clone was seen a handful of times. V gene TRBV28 combines with J gene TRBJ2-6; 8 bases map to TRBD1. The CDR3 covers 19 residues. V shed 6 bases and J 3 bases; nucleotides not matched to a gene: 16. The germline V gene has CDR1 MDHEN and CDR2 SYDVKM. In DNA form, the CDR3 reads TGTGCCAGCAGCCCTTTCGGGCAGGGGGCTCTTTTTGGGGCCAACGTCCTGACTTTC. This codes for CASSPFGQGALFGANVLTF.

V gene TRBV19 combines with J gene TRBJ2-6; 9 bases agree with TRBD2. CDR3 length equals 20 residues. Germline V gene data show CDR1 as LNHDA and CDR2 as SQIVND (reference sequence). With V trimmed by 3 bases and J by 0 bases, 12 bases remained unmatched. The CDR3 protein is CASSILIGAGGPSGANVLTF. CDR3 nucleotide sequence: TGTGCCAGTAGTATTTTAATTGGGGCGGGGGGGCCCTCTGGGGCCAACGTCCTGACTTTC.

J is TRBJ2-1 and V is TRBV6-1; 9 bases line up with TRBD1. From germline, CDR1 is MNHNS and CDR2 SASEGT. V was pared by 4 bases and J by 7 bases, with 14 bases of the junction left unmatched. CDR3 length: 17 amino acids. In nucleotides, the CDR3 is TGTGCCAGCAGTGTACACAGGGGGCCGGGGCTGAGGAATGAGCAGTTCTTC. It yields the protein CASSVHRGPGLRNEQFF.

This clone appeared a few times. V and J are TRBV7-9 and TRBJ1-3; D is unresolved. V was shortened by 2 bases and J by 2 bases, with 10 bases between the two germline ends. The CDR3 is 15 residues long. Germline CDR1 SEHNR, CDR2 FQNEAQ (reference sequence). The CDR3 region is CASSLKGVAGNTIYF. DNA for the CDR3: TGTGCCAGCAGCTTAAAGGGAGTGGCTGGAAACACCATATATTTT.

This clone was recorded only once. The chain joins TRBV11-3 to TRBJ2-2, with 8 positions matching TRBD2. Germline V lookup: CDR1 SGHNT, CDR2 YENEEA. Trimming cost V 5 bases and J 1 base; bases outside gene matches: 6. CDR3 length equals 16 residues. The CDR3 region is CASSPGRGVNTGELFF. CDR3 DNA: TGTGCCAGCAGCCCCGGGCGGGGGGTGAACACCGGGGAGCTGTTTTTT.

The rearrangement uses TRBV5-1 and TRBJ2-3; the match to TRBD2 covers 8 bases. Germline values: CDR1 SGHRS, CDR2 YFSETQ. V lost 0 bases and J lost 6; bases outside the gene matches: 9. The CDR3 has 16 residues. CDR3 protein: CASSLEPRGGLDTQYF. The CDR3 nucleotides are TGCGCCAGCAGCTTGGAACCCCGGGGGGGCCTGGATACGCAGTATTTT. Full variable domain (remainder filled in from reference TRBV5-1 and TRBJ2-3): KAGVTQTPRYLIKTRGQQVTLSCSPISGHRSVSWYQQTPGQGLQFLFEYFSETQRNKGNFPGRFSGRQFSNSRSEMNVSTLELGDSALYLCASSLEPRGGLDTQYFGPGTRLTVL.

This clone was counted a few times. The genes are TRBV27 and TRBJ1-2; 12 bases are a match to TRBD1. The germline gives CDR1 MNHEY, CDR2 SMNVEV (reference sequence). J lost 6 bases, V lost 5 bases, and 16 bases had no gene match. The CDR3 consists of 18 residues. The CDR3 spells CASSPWNRDRGRYNGYTF. The CDR3 coding sequence is TGTGCCAGCAGTCCCTGGAACCGGGACAGGGGGCGTTATAATGGCTACACCTTC.

V gene TRBV5-1 combines with J gene TRBJ2-3; TRBD1 matches at 8 bases. The CDR3 is made up of 14 amino acids. Germline-derived CDR1 and CDR2 are SGHRS and YFSETQ. The junction had 3 bases not matched to a gene; V was cut back by 5 bases and J by 1 base. CDR3 nucleotide sequence: TGCGCCAGCAGACAGGGGGATCGCACAGATACGCAGTATTTT. Amino acid sequence: CASRQGDRTDTQYF.